These 31 T cell receptor beta chains were sequenced from one sample in a study of cytomegalovirus exposure and HLA in healthy donors. Primers included in the PCR were 60 Vbeta and 13 Jbeta primers. Sequenced by immunoSEQ multiplex PCR; TCRdb stores in-frame clones only, minus some. The table has around 170,000 clones, over 60% seen once; the top ten hold about 1.6%. The sample consisted of PBMCs. Receptors were obtained from a girl under 18 in good health and CMV-seronegative.

This clone showed up just once. The chain links TRBV6-7 to TRBJ2-1, with a weak D call TRBD1 (7 bases). TRBV6-7 counts as an open reading frame of uncertain function. CDR3 length equals 15 residues. V gave up 7 bases and J gave up 1 base, with 14 bases separating them. CDR3: CASILTGTSYNEQFF. CDR3 DNA sequence: TGTGCCAGCATTCTGACAGGGACTTCCTACAATGAGCAGTTCTTC.

The chain is built from TRBV5-1 and TRBJ2-3; 7 positions match TRBD1. The CDR3 is 15 residues long. V shed 0 bases and J 6 bases; nucleotides not matched to a gene: 7. In germline, CDR1 is SGHRS, CDR2 YFSETQ. The DNA for the CDR3 is TGCGCCAGCAGCTTGGCCAATGGCAGGGGGGATACGCAGTATTTT. The encoded protein is CASSLANGRGDTQYF.

This chain connects TRBV10-1 to TRBJ2-1; the D is unclear. This CDR3 has 13 amino acids. Germline V gene data show CDR1 as WNHNN and CDR2 as SYGVQD (reference sequence). Trimming left V 0 bases short and J 9 bases short, with 9 bases between. The CDR3 region is CASSESARGEQFF. CDR3 sequence (DNA): TGCGCCAGCAGTGAGTCGGCTAGAGGTGAGCAGTTCTTC.

The V call is TRBV6-6, the J call TRBJ1-3, with no clear D. Germline V gene sequence: CDR1 MNHNY, CDR2 SVGAGI (reference sequence). This CDR3 contains 15 residues. Trimming left V 2 bases short and J 0 bases short, with 8 bases between. CDR3 region: CASSYRSGSGNTIYF. Here the CDR3 DNA reads TGTGCCAGCAGTTACAGGTCGGGCTCTGGAAACACCATATATTTT.

The chain couples TRBV5-4 to TRBJ2-7; tentative D call: TRBD2 (5 bases). In germline, CDR1 is SGHNT, CDR2 YYREEE (reference sequence). The CDR3 has 14 amino acids. V shed 1 base and J shed 1 base, with 9 bases lying between them. The DNA of the CDR3 is TGTGCCAGCAGCTTGAGCGGAAATTCCTACGAGCAGTACTTC. Translating it yields CASSLSGNSYEQYF.

This clone turned up a few times. The identical CDR3 is also encoded by other nucleotide sequences in the sample. The chain recombines TRBV14 with TRBJ2-7, with D uncertain. CDR1 is SGHDN and CDR2 is FVKESK in the germline V gene. V dropped 1 base and J dropped 4 bases, with 5 bases sitting between them. CDR3 length equals 12 residues. For the CDR3, the DNA is TGTGCCAGCAGCCAAGCCGGGTACGAGCAGTACTTC. This codes for CASSQAGYEQYF.

The V call is TRBV5-1, the J call TRBJ2-5, with TRBD2 identical over 9 bases. The CDR3 is made up of 18 amino acids. With 0 bases clipped from V and 2 bases from J, the junction kept 11 bases outside the gene matches. Germline V gene data show CDR1 as SGHRS and CDR2 as YFSETQ. The CDR3 nucleotides are TGCGCCAGCAGCTTGGTGTCCGGCCTAGCGGGGACTCAAGAGACCCAGTACTTC. This codes for CASSLVSGLAGTQETQYF.

The chain uses TRBV10-2 and TRBJ1-1, with no clear D. Germline CDR1 WSHSY, CDR2 SAAADI. This CDR3 contains 14 residues. Trimming left V 0 bases short and J 1 base short, with 6 bases between. Here the CDR3 DNA reads TGCGCCAGCAGTGAGTCTCTAGAGAACACTGAAGCTTTCTTT. Amino acids: CASSESLENTEAFF.

The chain employs TRBV2 and TRBJ2-7, with TRBD1 matching 11 bases. Losses at the gene ends were 7 bases for V and 2 bases for J; bases not matched to a gene: 13. The CDR3 is 17 residues long. Per germline, CDR1 SNHLY and CDR2 FYNNEI. The CDR3 DNA reads TGTGCCAGCACCGGAGAGGGGGGACAGGGGGAGACCTACGAGCAGTACTTC. This encodes CASTGEGGQGETYEQYF.

The J gene is TRBJ1-5, the V gene TRBV7-8, with D possibly matching TRBD1 (6 bases). The CDR3 loop spans 15 amino acids. Germline CDR1 reads SGHVS; CDR2 reads FQNEAQ. V was cut by 5 bases and J by 4 bases, with 15 bases left in between. Written as DNA, the CDR3 is TGTGCCAGCAGCCCGTCCAGGGGCGGAAATCAGCCCCAGCATTTT. It encodes CASSPSRGGNQPQHF.

The V and J genes are TRBV10-1 and TRBJ2-2, with no clear D. Germline assignment: CDR1 WNHNN and CDR2 SYGVQD (reference sequence). CDR3 length equals 13 residues. Trimming cost V 3 bases and J 0 bases, with 2 bases left between them. The DNA for the CDR3 is TGCGCCAGCAGTGACTCGAACACCGGGGAGCTGTTTTTT. Its protein product is CASSDSNTGELFF.

The chain recombines TRBV7-6 with TRBJ1-4; D is uncertain. V was cut by 1 base and J by 0 bases, with 9 bases left in between. The length of the CDR3 is 16 residues. Per germline, CDR1 SGHVS and CDR2 FNYEAQ. The CDR3 reads CASSLGGLATNEKLFF. Written as DNA, the CDR3 is TGTGCCAGCAGCTTAGGAGGCCTCGCAACTAATGAAAAACTGTTTTTT.

The rearrangement uses TRBV7-2 and TRBJ1-2; 10 bases agree with TRBD1. The germline CDR1 and CDR2 sequences are SGHTA and FQGNSA. V dropped 5 bases and J dropped 2; count of bases not matched to a gene: 5. The CDR3 covers 15 residues. The CDR3 is CASSGTGQGNYGYTF. CDR3 coding DNA: TGTGCCAGCAGCGGGACGGGACAGGGGAACTATGGCTACACCTTC.

This clone was counted once. The CDR3 loop reads CASSLGQGSSGNTIYF. CDR3 DNA sequence: TGCGCCAGCAGCCTGGGACAGGGAAGCTCTGGAAACACCATATATTTT. The chain employs TRBV5-1 and TRBJ1-3, with 9 nucleotides matching TRBD1. V gave up 4 bases and J gave up 0 bases; unmatched junction bases: 5. Germline V gene lookup returns CDR1 SGHRS and CDR2 YFSETQ. This CDR3 is built from 16 residues.

The chain uses TRBV2 and TRBJ1-3; no clear D. The CDR3 totals 11 residues. Germline loops: CDR1 SNHLY, CDR2 FYNNEI. This chain's CDR3 is CASYYGNTIYF. DNA of the CDR3: TGTGCTTCCTACTACGGAAACACCATATATTTT.

This chain connects TRBV28 to TRBJ1-5; TRBD1 is a possible D gene (6 bases). This CDR3 spans 14 amino acids. Germline values: CDR1 MDHEN, CDR2 SYDVKM. Trimming removed 4 bases from V and 4 bases from J, with 11 bases in between. The CDR3 region is CASSWGQRNQPQHF. In nucleotides, the CDR3 is TGTGCCAGCAGTTGGGGGCAGAGGAATCAGCCCCAGCATTTT.

The gene calls are TRBV7-7 and TRBJ2-5; 7 bases fit TRBD2. The trim removed 5 bases at V and 8 bases at J, leaving 8 bases unmatched. Germline V gives CDR1 SSHAT, CDR2 FNYEAQ (reference sequence). This CDR3 region has 13 residues. The chain's CDR3 is CASSPLGGETQYF. The CDR3 DNA is TGTGCCAGCAGCCCATTGGGGGGGGAAACCCAGTACTTC.

This clone was observed once. V gene TRBV2 combines with J gene TRBJ2-5; weak D call: TRBD2 (5 bases). This CDR3 is 15 amino acids long. Germline loops: CDR1 SNHLY, CDR2 FYNNEI. V lost 6 bases, J lost 5 bases, and 19 bases lay in between. The CDR3 DNA is TGTGCCAGCAGCGAGCGGCCCACCCCGGGGGAGACCCAGTACTTC. This gives the protein CASSERPTPGETQYF. Looking up the rest from reference TRBV2 and TRBJ2-5 gives the full variable domain: EPEVTQTPSHQVTQMGQEVILRCVPISNHLYFYWYRQILGQKVEFLVSFYNNEISEKSEIFDDQFSVERPDGSNFTLKIRSTKLEDSAMYFCASSERPTPGETQYFGPGTRLLVL.

The rearrangement uses TRBV27 and TRBJ1-1, with no clear D. Germline-derived CDR1 and CDR2 are MNHEY and SMNVEV (reference sequence). V was trimmed by 4 bases and J by 2 bases, leaving 8 bases between them. The CDR3 has 13 residues. The CDR3, as DNA: TGTGCCAGCAGTTCAAGGACTAACACTGAAGCTTTCTTT. Protein sequence: CASSSRTNTEAFF.

The chain is built from TRBV19 and TRBJ2-3; possibly TRBD2 for D (7 bases). Trimming stripped 6 bases from V and 1 base from J, with 17 bases between. Germline CDR1 and CDR2: LNHDA and SQIVND (reference sequence). The CDR3 consists of 16 residues. The CDR3 region is CASSPLAGARTDTQYF. The CDR3 DNA is TGTGCCAGTAGCCCCTTGGCGGGGGCTCGCACAGATACGCAGTATTTT.

The rearrangement joins TRBV5-1 to TRBJ2-5; D possibly corresponds to TRBD2 (6 bases). CDR3 length equals 16 residues. Per the germline V gene, CDR1 is SGHRS and CDR2 is YFSETQ. V lost 0 bases to trimming and J lost 4 bases, with 16 bases between them. The CDR3 bases are TGCGCCAGCAGCTTGGTCGGTGGGGGGTCAGGAGAGACCCAGTACTTC. It translates to CASSLVGGGSGETQYF.

This clone was observed a handful of times. This chain uses TRBV2 with TRBJ1-4, with unresolved D. Germline V gives CDR1 SNHLY, CDR2 FYNNEI. Trimming took 7 bases from V and 7 from J, leaving 4 bases between them. The CDR3 has 10 residues. In nucleotides, the CDR3 is TGTGCCAGCATCAGTGAAAAACTGTTTTTT. This sequence encodes CASISEKLFF.

The chain is built from TRBV7-3 and TRBJ2-1; D might be TRBD2 (7 bases). Germline lookup yields CDR1 SGHTA and CDR2 FQGTGA. Deletions cut 1 base from V and 4 bases from J, with 14 bases between. This CDR3 spans 16 amino acids. The CDR3 coding sequence is TGTGCCAGCAGCTTAAGTGGGGGGGGCACTTACAATGAGCAGTTCTTC. As protein: CASSLSGGGTYNEQFF. Together with reference TRBV7-3 and TRBJ2-1, the CDR3 gives the full variable domain: GAGVSQTPSNKVTEKGKYVELRCDPISGHTALYWYRQSLGQGPEFLIYFQGTGAADDSGLPNDRFFAVRPEGSVSTLKIQRTERGDSAVYLCASSLSGGGTYNEQFFGPGTRLTVL.

This clone was detected once. CDR3 sequence (DNA): TGTGCCAGCAGTTACGGCGGAGTGGTCCACGAGCAGTACTTC. This sequence encodes CASSYGGVVHEQYF. The chain couples TRBV6-5 to TRBJ2-7; D ambiguous. CDR1 and CDR2 from the germline V gene are MNHEY and SVGAGI. Trimming left V 2 bases short and J 5 bases short, with 13 bases between. CDR3 length: 14 amino acids.

The V and J genes are TRBV6-6 and TRBJ2-7, with D possibly being TRBD2 (6 bases). The CDR3 has 12 residues. Between the trimmed V and J ends, which lost 5 bases and 6 bases, there was a span of 11 bases. The germline CDR1 and CDR2 sequences are MNHNY and SVGAGI (reference sequence). The CDR3 DNA reads as TGTGCCAGCAGTCAGGACTACACCGAGCAGTACTTC. It specifies CASSQDYTEQYF.

The rearrangement links TRBV7-9 to TRBJ2-5; TRBD1 agrees at 10 bases. Per the germline V gene, CDR1 is SEHNR and CDR2 is FQNEAQ (reference sequence). CDR3 size: 15 residues. J was trimmed by 5 bases and V by 5 bases; bases with no gene match: 8. In nucleotides, the CDR3 is TGTGCCAGCAGCCGCGACAGGGGGCGGGCGGAGACCCAGTACTTC. Encoded protein: CASSRDRGRAETQYF.

J is TRBJ2-7 and V is TRBV21-1; whether TRBD2, the table's D call, matches the DNA was not checked. TRBV21-1 is a known pseudogene. This CDR3 has 12 amino acids. CDR3 protein: CASSRLCRDSYF. In DNA, the CDR3 is TGTGCCAGCAGCAGACTCTGCAGGGACTCGTACTTC.

This chain uses TRBV19 with TRBJ2-2, with 7 bases identical to TRBD1. This CDR3 has 14 residues. In germline, CDR1 is LNHDA, CDR2 SQIVND (reference sequence). J gave up 4 bases and V 1 base, and 0 bases lay outside the gene matches. The CDR3 sequence: CASSIAGGTGELFF. The CDR3 region has the DNA TGTGCCAGTAGTATAGCAGGGGGCACCGGGGAGCTGTTTTTT.

This chain uses TRBV6-1 with TRBJ2-5; the D is unclear. The J call could be wrong; TRBJ2-7 is a better fit for the DNA end. The V gene's germline CDR1 is MNHNS and CDR2 SASEGT. This CDR3 region has 14 residues. CDR3 DNA: TGTGCCAGCGAAATCGAGAATCGAGCCAACGAGCAGTACTTC. Translated: CASEIENRANEQYF.

This chain joins TRBV11-3 and TRBJ2-2; 9 positions agree with TRBD1. CDR1 and CDR2 (germline): SGHNT, YENEEA. This CDR3 contains 16 residues. V was clipped by 5 bases and J by 4 bases; unmatched bases: 8. This chain's CDR3 is CASSPHRGLATGELFF. The CDR3 DNA follows: TGTGCCAGCAGCCCTCACAGGGGGCTGGCCACCGGGGAGCTGTTTTTT.

V gene TRBV2 combines with J gene TRBJ2-7, with TRBD2 matching over 10 bases. The length of the CDR3 is 15 residues. J was trimmed by 6 bases and V by 9 bases; bases with no gene match: 14. Germline CDR1 and CDR2: SNHLY and FYNNEI. The CDR3 coding sequence is TGTGCCAGTGGCCCCCCATTGAGCGGGGGGGCCGAGCAGTACTTC. It codes for CASGPPLSGGAEQYF.